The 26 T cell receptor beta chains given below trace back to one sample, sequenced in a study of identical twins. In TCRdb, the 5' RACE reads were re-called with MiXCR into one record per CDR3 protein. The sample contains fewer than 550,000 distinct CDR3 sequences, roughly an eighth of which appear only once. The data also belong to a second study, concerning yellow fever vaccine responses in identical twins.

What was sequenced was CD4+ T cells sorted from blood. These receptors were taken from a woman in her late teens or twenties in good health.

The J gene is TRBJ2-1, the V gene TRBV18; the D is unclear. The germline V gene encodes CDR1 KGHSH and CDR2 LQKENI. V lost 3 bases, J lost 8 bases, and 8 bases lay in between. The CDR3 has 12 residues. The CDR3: CASSPTSHEQFF. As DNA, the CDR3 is TGTGCCAGCTCACCGACGAGCCATGAGCAGTTCTTC.

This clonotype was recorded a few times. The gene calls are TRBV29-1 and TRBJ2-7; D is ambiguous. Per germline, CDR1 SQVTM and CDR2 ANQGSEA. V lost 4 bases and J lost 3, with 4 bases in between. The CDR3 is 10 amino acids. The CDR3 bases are TGCAGCGTTGTAGACTACGAGCAGTACTTC. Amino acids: CSVVDYEQYF.

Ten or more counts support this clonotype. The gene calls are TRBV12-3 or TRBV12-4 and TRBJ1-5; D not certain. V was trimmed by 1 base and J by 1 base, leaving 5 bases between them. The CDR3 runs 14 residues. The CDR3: CASSLGRSNQPQHF. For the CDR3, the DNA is TGTGCCAGCAGTTTAGGAAGGAGCAATCAGCCCCAGCATTTT.

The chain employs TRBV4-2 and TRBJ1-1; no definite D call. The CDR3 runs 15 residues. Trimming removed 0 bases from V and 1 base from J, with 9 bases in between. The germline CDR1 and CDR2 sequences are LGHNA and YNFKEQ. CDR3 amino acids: CASSQEAKTNTEAFF. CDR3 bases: TGTGCCAGCAGCCAAGAGGCGAAAACGAACACTGAAGCTTTCTTT.

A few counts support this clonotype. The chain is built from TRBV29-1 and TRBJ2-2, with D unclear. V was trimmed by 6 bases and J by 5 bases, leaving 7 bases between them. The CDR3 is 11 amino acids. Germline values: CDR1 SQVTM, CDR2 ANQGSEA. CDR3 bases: TGCAGCGTCACAGAGACCGGGGAGCTGTTTTTT. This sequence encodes CSVTETGELFF.

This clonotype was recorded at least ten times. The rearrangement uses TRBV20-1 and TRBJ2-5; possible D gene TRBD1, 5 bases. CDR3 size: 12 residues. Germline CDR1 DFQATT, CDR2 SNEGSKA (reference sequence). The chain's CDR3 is CSAIRGGETQYF. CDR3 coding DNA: TGCAGCGCGATAAGGGGCGGTGAGACCCAGTACTTC.

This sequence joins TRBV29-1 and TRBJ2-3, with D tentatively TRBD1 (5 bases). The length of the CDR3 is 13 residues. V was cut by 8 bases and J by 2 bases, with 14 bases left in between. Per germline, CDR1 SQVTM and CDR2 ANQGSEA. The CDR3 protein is CSMIAGPTDTQYF. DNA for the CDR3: TGCAGCATGATCGCAGGGCCCACAGATACGCAGTATTTT.

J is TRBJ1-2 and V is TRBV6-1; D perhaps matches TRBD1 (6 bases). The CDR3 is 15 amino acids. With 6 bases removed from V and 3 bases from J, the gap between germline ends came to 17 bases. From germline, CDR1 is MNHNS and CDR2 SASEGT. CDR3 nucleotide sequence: TGTGCCAGCAGCTCTGAAGGGGGTGGCTACTATGGCTACACCTTC. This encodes CASSSEGGGYYGYTF.

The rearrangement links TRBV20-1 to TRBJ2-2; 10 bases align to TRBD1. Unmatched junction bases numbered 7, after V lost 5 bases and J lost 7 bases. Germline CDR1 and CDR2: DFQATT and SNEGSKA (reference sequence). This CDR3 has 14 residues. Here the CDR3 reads CSAPRTGGFGELFF. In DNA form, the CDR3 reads TGCAGTGCTCCCCGGACAGGGGGGTTCGGGGAGCTGTTTTTT.

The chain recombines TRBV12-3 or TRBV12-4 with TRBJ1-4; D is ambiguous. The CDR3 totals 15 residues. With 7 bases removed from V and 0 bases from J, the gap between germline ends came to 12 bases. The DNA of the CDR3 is TGTGCCAGCACCCCATCCCTAGCAACTAATGAAAAACTGTTTTTT. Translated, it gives CASTPSLATNEKLFF.

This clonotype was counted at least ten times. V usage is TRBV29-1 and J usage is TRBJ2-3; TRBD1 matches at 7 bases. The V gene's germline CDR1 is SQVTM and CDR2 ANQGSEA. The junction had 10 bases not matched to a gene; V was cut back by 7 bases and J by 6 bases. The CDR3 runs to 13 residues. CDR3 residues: CSAPRGGADTQYF. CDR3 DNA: TGCAGCGCCCCTCGAGGGGGCGCGGATACGCAGTATTTT.

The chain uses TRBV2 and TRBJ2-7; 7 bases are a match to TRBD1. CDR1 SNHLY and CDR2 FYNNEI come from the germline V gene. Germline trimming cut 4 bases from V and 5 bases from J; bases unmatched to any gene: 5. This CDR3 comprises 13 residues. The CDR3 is CASSGQGRDEQYF. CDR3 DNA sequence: TGTGCCAGCAGTGGACAGGGAAGGGACGAGCAGTACTTC.

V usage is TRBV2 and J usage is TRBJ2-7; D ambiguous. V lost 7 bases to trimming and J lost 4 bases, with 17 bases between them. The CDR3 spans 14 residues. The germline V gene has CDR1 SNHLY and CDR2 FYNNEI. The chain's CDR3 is CASTSGLSKYEQYF. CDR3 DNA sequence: TGTGCCAGCACCTCGGGTCTTAGTAAGTACGAGCAGTACTTC.

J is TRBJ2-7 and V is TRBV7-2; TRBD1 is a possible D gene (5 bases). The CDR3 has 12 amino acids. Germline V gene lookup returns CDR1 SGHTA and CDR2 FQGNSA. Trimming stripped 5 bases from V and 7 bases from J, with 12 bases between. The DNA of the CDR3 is TGTGCCAGCAGCCAGGGATTCGGGGAGCAGTACTTC. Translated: CASSQGFGEQYF. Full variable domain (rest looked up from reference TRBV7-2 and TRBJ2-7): GAGVSQSPSNKVTEKGKDVELRCDPISGHTALYWYRQSLGQGLEFLIYFQGNSAPDKSGLPSDRFSAERTGGSVSTLTIQRTQQEDSAVYLCASSQGFGEQYFGPGTRLTVT.

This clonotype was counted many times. CDR3 sequence (DNA): TGTGCCAGCAGCCGCCCCACCGGGAGGGTTGGGGAGACCCAGTACTTC. Its translation is CASSRPTGRVGETQYF. The V gene is TRBV11-2, the J gene TRBJ2-5; 8 nucleotides match TRBD2. The CDR3 runs to 16 residues. V shed 5 bases, J shed 5 bases, and the junction held 13 bases outside the gene matches. Per the germline V gene, CDR1 is SGHAT and CDR2 is FQNNGV.

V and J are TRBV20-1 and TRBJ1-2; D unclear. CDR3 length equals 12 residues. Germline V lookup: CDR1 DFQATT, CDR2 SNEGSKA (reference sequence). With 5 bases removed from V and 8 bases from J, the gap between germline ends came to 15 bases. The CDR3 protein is CSAWTAYRGYTF. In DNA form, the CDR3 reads TGCAGTGCTTGGACGGCATATCGGGGCTACACCTTC.

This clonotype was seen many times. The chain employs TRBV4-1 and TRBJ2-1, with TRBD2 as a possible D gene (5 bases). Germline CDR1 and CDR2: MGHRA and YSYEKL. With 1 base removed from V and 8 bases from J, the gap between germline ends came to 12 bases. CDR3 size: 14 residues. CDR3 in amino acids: CASSQGDARDEQFF. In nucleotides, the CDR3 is TGCGCCAGCAGCCAAGGAGATGCGAGGGATGAGCAGTTCTTC.

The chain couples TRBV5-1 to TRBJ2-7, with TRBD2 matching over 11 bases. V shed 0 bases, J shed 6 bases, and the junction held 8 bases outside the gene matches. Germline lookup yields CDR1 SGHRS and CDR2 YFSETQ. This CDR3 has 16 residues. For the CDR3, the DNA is TGCGCCAGCAGCTTGGTTCTAGCGGGAGGAAATGGCGAGCAGTACTTC. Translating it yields CASSLVLAGGNGEQYF. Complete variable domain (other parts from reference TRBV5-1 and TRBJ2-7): KAGVTQTPRYLIKTRGQQVTLSCSPISGHRSVSWYQQTPGQGLQFLFEYFSETQRNKGNFPGRFSGRQFSNSRSEMNVSTLELGDSALYLCASSLVLAGGNGEQYFGPGTRLTVT.

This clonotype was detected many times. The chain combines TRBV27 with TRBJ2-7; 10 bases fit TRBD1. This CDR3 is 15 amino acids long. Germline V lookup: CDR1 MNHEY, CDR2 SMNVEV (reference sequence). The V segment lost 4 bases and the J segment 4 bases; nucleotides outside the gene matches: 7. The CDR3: CASSWGQGLSYEQYF. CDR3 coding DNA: TGTGCCAGCAGTTGGGGACAGGGGTTGTCGTACGAGCAGTACTTC.

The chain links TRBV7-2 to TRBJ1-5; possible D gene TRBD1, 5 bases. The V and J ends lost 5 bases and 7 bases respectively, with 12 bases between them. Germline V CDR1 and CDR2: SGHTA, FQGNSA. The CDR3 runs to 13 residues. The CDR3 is CASSIQGDQPQHF. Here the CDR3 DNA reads TGTGCCAGCAGCATACAAGGGGACCAGCCCCAGCATTTT.

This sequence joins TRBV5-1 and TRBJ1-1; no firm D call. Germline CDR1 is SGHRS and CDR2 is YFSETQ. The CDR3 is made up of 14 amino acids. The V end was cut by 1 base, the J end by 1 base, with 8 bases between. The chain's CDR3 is CASSLNIGNTEAFF. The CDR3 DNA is TGCGCCAGCAGCTTGAACATAGGGAACACTGAAGCTTTCTTT.

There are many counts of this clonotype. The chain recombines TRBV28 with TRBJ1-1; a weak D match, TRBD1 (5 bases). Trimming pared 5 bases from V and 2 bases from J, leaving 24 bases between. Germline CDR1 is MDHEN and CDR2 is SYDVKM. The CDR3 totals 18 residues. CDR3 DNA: TGTGCCAGCAGTCCCCCTGGGATAGGGACCCTCGGAAACACTGAAGCTTTCTTT. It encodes CASSPPGIGTLGNTEAFF.

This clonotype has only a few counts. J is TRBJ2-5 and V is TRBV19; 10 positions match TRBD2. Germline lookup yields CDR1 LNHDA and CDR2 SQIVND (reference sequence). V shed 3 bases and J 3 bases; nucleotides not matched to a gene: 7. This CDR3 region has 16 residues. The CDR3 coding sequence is TGTGCCAGTAGTATTATGTTGCTAGCGGGAGAAGAGACCCAGTACTTC. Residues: CASSIMLLAGEETQYF.

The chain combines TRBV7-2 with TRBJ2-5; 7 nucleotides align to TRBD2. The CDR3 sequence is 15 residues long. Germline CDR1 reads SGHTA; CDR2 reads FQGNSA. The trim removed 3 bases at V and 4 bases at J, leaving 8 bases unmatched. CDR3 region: CASSLERGRLETQYF. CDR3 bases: TGTGCCAGCAGCTTGGAGCGGGGTCGTTTAGAGACCCAGTACTTC.

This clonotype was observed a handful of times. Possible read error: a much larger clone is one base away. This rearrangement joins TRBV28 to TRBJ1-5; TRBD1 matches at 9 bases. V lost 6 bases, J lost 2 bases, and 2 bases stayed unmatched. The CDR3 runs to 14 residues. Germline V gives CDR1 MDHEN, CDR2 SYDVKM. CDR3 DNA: TGTGCCAGCAGGCGGACAGGGGGCAATCAGCCCCAGCATTTT. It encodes CASRRTGGNQPQHF.

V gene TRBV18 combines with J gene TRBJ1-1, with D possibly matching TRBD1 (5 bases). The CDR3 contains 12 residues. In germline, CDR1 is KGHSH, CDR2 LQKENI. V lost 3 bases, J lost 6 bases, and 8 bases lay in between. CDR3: CASSPGGSEAFF. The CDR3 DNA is TGTGCCAGCTCACCGGGGGGATCTGAAGCTTTCTTT.